The 10 T cell receptor beta chains below come from one sample, sequenced in a study of blood T cell repertoires in COVID-19. Method: immunoSEQ multiplex PCR; TCRdb's copy keeps in-frame clones and lacks some. The data show around 290,000 clones, approximately 91% seen once. The sample taken for sequencing was peripheral blood. Receptors originate from a young woman with COVID-19, enrolled during active disease.

The chain uses TRBV11-2 and TRBJ1-6; tentatively, D is TRBD1 (6 bases). The CDR3 is 15 residues long. Trimming shortened V by 5 bases and J by 7 bases, and 15 bases separated the two germline ends. Germline CDR1 reads SGHAT; CDR2 reads FQNNGV. CDR3 amino acids: CASSGEGVQNSPLHF. CDR3 coding DNA: TGTGCCAGCAGCGGGGAGGGGGTTCAGAATTCACCCCTCCACTTT.

The chain uses TRBV7-9 and TRBJ1-1; 9 bases are a match to TRBD1. The CDR3 has 16 residues. Germline-derived CDR1 and CDR2 are SEHNR and FQNEAQ (reference sequence). With 2 bases clipped from V and 0 bases from J, the junction kept 4 bases outside the gene matches. CDR3 bases: TGTGCCAGCAGCTTAATAACAGGGGGCCTGAACACTGAAGCTTTCTTT. This gives the protein CASSLITGGLNTEAFF.

The gene calls are TRBV9 and TRBJ2-1, with 11 bases matching TRBD2. This CDR3 has 17 residues. Germline trimming cut 0 bases from V and 5 bases from J; bases unmatched to any gene: 7. The germline CDR1 and CDR2 sequences are SGDLS and YYNGEE. The CDR3 here is CASSVAGLAGMDNEQFF. The CDR3 coding sequence is TGTGCCAGCAGCGTAGCAGGACTAGCGGGTATGGACAATGAGCAGTTCTTC.

This clone was recorded a few times. The chain links TRBV27 to TRBJ2-7; 9 bases are shared with TRBD1. Per germline, CDR1 MNHEY and CDR2 SMNVEV (reference sequence). This CDR3 contains 15 residues. V shed 8 bases, J shed 9 bases, and the junction held 17 bases outside the gene matches. CDR3 in DNA: TGTGCCAGCTTTTCTAACGCGGGACAGGGTCATGGGCAGTACTTC. Translating it yields CASFSNAGQGHGQYF.

The V call is TRBV6-6, the J call TRBJ2-1; 12 bases are shared with TRBD2. The junction had 8 bases not matched to a gene; V was cut back by 6 bases and J by 8 bases. There are 15 residues in the CDR3. Germline CDR1 MNHNY, CDR2 SVGAGI (reference sequence). CDR3 in amino acids: CASSLAGGPRDEQFF. CDR3 DNA: TGTGCCAGCAGCCTAGCGGGAGGGCCTCGGGATGAGCAGTTCTTC.

The chain combines TRBV7-3 with TRBJ2-3; 9 positions agree with TRBD2. The CDR3 runs 15 residues. Losses at the gene ends were 3 bases for V and 2 bases for J; bases not matched to a gene: 3. CDR1 and CDR2 from the germline V gene are SGHTA and FQGTGA. This CDR3 reads CASSLGLALTDTQYF. The CDR3 DNA is TGTGCCAGCAGCTTGGGACTAGCTCTCACAGATACGCAGTATTTT.

This chain connects TRBV7-2 to TRBJ2-7; 11 nucleotides align to TRBD2. V lost 3 bases, J lost 7 bases, and 5 bases stayed unmatched. In germline, CDR1 is SGHTA, CDR2 FQGNSA. The CDR3 totals 14 residues. The CDR3 DNA is TGTGCCAGCAGCTTCACTAGCGGGAGTGATGAGCAGTACTTC. It translates to CASSFTSGSDEQYF.

The rearrangement joins TRBV4-1 to TRBJ2-2; D is unclear. The CDR3 has 15 residues. V shed 3 bases and J shed 0 bases, with 8 bases lying between them. Germline loops: CDR1 MGHRA, CDR2 YSYEKL. The CDR3 coding sequence is TGCGCCAGCAGCCACAGCGTTACGAACACCGGGGAGCTGTTTTTT. This sequence encodes CASSHSVTNTGELFF.

This clone was counted a single time. The CDR3 DNA reads as TGTGCCATCACTCCGGACCAGGGGATCTTCTATGGCTACACCTTC. The encoded protein is CAITPDQGIFYGYTF. The chain recombines TRBV10-3 with TRBJ1-2; perhaps TRBD1 as D (6 bases). Looked up from germline, CDR1 is ENHRY and CDR2 is SYGVKD. With 7 bases removed from V and 4 bases from J, the gap between germline ends came to 19 bases. CDR3 size: 15 residues.

Here the CDR3 reads CASSLSNRGNTEAFF. CDR3 nucleotide sequence: TGCGCCAGCAGCTTGAGTAACAGGGGGAACACTGAAGCTTTCTTT. The chain employs TRBV5-1 and TRBJ1-1, with 7 bases lining up with TRBD1. Germline values: CDR1 SGHRS, CDR2 YFSETQ. The CDR3 is 15 amino acids. With V trimmed by 1 base and J by 1 base, 4 bases remained unmatched.